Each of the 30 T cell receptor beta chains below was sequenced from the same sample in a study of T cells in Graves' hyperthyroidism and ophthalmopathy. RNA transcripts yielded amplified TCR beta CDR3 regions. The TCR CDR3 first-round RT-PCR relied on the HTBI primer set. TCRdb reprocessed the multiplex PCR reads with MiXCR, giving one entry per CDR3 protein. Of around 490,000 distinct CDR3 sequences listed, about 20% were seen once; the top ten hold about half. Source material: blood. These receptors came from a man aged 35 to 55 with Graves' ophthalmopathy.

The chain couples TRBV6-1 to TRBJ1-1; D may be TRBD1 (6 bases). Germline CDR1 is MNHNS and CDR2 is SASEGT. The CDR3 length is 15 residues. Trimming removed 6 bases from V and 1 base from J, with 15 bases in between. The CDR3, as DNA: TGTGCCAGCAGCCGTACGGGACATGGGAACACTGAAGCTTTCTTT. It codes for CASSRTGHGNTEAFF.

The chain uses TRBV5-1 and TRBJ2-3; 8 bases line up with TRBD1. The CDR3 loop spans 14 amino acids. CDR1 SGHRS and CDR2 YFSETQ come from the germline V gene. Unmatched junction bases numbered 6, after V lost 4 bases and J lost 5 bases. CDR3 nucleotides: TGCGCCAGCAGCCAAGGACAGGGAAGAGATACGCAGTATTTT. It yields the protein CASSQGQGRDTQYF.

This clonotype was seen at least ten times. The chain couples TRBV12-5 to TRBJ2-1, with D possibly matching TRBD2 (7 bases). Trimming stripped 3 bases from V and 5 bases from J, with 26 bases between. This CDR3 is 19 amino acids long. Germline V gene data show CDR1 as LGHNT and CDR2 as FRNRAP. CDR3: CASGFQSIVGGPTNNEQFF. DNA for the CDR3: TGTGCTAGTGGTTTTCAATCCATCGTCGGGGGGCCAACCAACAATGAGCAGTTCTTC.

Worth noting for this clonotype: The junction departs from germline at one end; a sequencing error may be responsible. CDR3 sequence (DNA): TGCGCCAGCGATTTCGGGAACAGAATCATATTCCAAAGCAATGAGCAGTCCTTC. It codes for CASDFGNRIIFQSNEQSF. The chain is built from TRBV10-1 and TRBJ2-1; D is possibly TRBD2 (5 bases). The CDR3 sequence is 18 residues long. The germline V gene encodes CDR1 WNHNN and CDR2 SYGVQD (reference sequence).

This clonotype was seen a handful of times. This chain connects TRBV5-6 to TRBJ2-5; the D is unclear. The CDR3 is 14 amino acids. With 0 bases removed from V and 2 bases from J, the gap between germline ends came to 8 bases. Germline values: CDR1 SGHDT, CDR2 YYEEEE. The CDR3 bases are TGTGCCAGCAGCTTGGTGAGAGAACAAGAGACCCAGTACTTC. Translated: CASSLVREQETQYF.

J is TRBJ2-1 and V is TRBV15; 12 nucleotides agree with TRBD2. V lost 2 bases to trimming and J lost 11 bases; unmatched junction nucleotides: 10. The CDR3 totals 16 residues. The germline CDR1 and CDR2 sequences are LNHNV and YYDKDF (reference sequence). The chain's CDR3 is CATSRPTGLAGPKQFF. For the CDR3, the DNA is TGTGCCACCAGCAGACCAACCGGACTAGCGGGGCCCAAGCAGTTCTTC.

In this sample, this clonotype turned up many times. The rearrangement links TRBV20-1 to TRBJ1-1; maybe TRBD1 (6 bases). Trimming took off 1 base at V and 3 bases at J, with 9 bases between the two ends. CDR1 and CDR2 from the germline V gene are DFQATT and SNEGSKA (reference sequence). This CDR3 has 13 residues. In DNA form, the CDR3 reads TGCAGTGCTAGAGGAGGGGGAGACACTGAAGCTTTCTTT. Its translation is CSARGGGDTEAFF.

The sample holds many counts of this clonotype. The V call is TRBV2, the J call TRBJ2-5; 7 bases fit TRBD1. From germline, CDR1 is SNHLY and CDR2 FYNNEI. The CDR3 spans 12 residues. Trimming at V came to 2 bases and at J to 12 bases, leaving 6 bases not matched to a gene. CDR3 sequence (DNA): TGTGCCAGCAGTGAAACCCGGGACAGAAAGTACTTC. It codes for CASSETRDRKYF.

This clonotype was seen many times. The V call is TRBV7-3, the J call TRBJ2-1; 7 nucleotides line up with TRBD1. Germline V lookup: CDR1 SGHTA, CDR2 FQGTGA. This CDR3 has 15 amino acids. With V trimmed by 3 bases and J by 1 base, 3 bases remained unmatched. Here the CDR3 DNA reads TGTGCCAGCAGCTTTGGGGACAGATCCTACAATGAGCAGTTCTTC. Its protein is CASSFGDRSYNEQFF.

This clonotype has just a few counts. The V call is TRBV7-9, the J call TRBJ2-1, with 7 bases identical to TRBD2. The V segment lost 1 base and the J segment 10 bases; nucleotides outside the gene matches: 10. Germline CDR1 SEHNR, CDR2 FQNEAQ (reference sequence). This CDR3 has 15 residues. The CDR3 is CASSLDTPYGGEQFF. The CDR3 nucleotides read TGTGCCAGCAGCTTAGATACCCCCTACGGGGGGGAGCAGTTCTTC.

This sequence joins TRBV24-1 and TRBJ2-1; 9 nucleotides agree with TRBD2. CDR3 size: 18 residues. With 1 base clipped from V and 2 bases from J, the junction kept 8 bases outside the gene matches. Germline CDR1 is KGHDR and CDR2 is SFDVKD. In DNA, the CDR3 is TGTGCCACCAGTGATTTAAGCGATAGCGGGAGCCCCTACAATGAGCAGTTCTTC. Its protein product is CATSDLSDSGSPYNEQFF.

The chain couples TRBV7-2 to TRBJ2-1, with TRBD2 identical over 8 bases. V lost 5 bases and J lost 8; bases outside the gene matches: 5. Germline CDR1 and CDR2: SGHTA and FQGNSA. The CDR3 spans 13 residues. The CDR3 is CASSQSRGDEQFF. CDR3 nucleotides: TGTGCCAGCAGCCAGTCGCGGGGGGATGAGCAGTTCTTC.

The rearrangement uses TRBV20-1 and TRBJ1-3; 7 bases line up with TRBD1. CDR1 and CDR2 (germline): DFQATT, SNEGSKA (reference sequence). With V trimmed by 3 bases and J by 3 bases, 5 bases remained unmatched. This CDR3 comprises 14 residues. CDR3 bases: TGCAGTGCTAGTCCAGGGGGATTTGGAAACACCATATATTTT. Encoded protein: CSASPGGFGNTIYF.

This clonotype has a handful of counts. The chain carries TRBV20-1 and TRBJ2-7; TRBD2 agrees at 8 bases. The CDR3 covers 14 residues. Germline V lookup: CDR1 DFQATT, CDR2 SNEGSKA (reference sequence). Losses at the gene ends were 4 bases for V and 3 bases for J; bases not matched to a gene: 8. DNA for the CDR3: TGCAGTGCTACCTTAGCGGGGAATAACTACGAGCAGTACTTC. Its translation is CSATLAGNNYEQYF.

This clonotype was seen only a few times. For the CDR3, the DNA is TGCAGCGTGTACAGGGGGGGGAACACTGAAGCTTTCTTT. Translation gives CSVYRGGNTEAFF. This chain links TRBV29-1 with TRBJ1-1; 8 nucleotides agree with TRBD1. CDR3 size: 13 residues. V dropped 6 bases and J dropped 1; count of bases not matched to a gene: 4. Germline-derived CDR1 and CDR2 are SQVTM and ANQGSEA.

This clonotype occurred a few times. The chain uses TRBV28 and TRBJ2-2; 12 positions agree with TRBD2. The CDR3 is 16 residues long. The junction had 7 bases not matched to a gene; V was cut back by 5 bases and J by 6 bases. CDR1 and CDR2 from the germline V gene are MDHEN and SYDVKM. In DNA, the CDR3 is TGTGCCAGCAGTCCCCCACCTAGCGGGAGGGCCGGGGAGCTGTTTTTT. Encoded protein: CASSPPPSGRAGELFF.

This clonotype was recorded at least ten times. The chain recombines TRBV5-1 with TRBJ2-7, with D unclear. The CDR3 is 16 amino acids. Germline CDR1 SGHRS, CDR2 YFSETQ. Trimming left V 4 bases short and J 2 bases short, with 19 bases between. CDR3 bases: TGCGCCAGCAGCCCCTGGGGTCAGACTCAGGCCTACGAGCAGTACTTC. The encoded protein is CASSPWGQTQAYEQYF.

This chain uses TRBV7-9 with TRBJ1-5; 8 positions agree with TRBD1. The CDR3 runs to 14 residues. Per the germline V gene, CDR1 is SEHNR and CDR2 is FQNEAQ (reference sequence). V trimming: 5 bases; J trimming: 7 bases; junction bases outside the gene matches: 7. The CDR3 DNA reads TGTGCCAGCAGCGATCAGGGGGCTTGGCAGCCCCAGCATTTT. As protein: CASSDQGAWQPQHF. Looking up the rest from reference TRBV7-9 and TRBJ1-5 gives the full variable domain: DTGVSQNPRHKITKRGQNVTFRCDPISEHNRLYWYRQTLGQGPEFLTYFQNEAQLEKSRLLSDRFSAERPKGSFSTLEIQRTEQGDSAMYLCASSDQGAWQPQHFGDGTRLSIL.

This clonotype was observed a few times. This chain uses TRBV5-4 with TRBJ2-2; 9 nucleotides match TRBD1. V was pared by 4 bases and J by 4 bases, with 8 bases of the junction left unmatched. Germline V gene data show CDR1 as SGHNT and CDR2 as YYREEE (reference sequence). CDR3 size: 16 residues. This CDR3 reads CASSVNRGRGTGELFF. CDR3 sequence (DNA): TGTGCCAGCAGCGTTAACAGGGGGCGGGGCACCGGGGAGCTGTTTTTT.

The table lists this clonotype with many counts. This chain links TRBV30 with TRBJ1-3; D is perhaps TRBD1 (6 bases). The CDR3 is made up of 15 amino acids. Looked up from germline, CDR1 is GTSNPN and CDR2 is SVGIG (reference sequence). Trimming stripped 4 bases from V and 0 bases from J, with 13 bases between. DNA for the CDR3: TGTGCCTGGACGCCGGGGACATTCTCTGGAAACACCATATATTTT. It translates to CAWTPGTFSGNTIYF.

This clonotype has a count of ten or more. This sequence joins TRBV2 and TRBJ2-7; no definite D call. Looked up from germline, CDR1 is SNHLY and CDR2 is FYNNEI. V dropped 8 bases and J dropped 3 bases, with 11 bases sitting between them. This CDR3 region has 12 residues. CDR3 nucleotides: TGTGCCAGCGGCAACGGGTTCTACGAGCAGTACTTC. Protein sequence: CASGNGFYEQYF.

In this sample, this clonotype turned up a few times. The CDR3 DNA sequence: TGTGCCAGCAGTTCGCCAATTCTAGGAAGGATTTCACCCCTCCACTTT. Its protein is CASSSPILGRISPLHF. This rearrangement joins TRBV27 to TRBJ1-6; no reliable D call. The CDR3 extends over 16 amino acids. Germline CDR1 is MNHEY and CDR2 is SMNVEV (reference sequence). Trimming cost V 4 bases and J 9 bases, with 19 bases left between them.

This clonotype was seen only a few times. The CDR3 sequence: CASSPPLPGEVLFQPQHF. The DNA for the CDR3 is TGTGCCAGCTCACCACCGTTGCCCGGGGAAGTTTTGTTTCAGCCCCAGCATTTT. J is TRBJ1-5 and V is TRBV18, with no clear D. The CDR3 totals 18 residues. V shed 0 bases and J shed 6 bases, with 21 bases lying between them. Per the germline V gene, CDR1 is KGHSH and CDR2 is LQKENI.

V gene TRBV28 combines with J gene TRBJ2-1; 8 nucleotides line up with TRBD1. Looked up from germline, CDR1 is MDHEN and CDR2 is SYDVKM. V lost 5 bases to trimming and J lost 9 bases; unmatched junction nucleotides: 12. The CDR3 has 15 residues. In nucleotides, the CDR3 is TGTGCCAGCAGTCCCAGGACAGGGCTAGTCCGTGAGCAGTTCTTC. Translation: CASSPRTGLVREQFF.

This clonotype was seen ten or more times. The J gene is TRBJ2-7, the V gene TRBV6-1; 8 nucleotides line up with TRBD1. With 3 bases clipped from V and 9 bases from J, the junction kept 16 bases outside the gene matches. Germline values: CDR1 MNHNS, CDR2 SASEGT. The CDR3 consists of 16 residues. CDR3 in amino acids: CASSEGRDRPTWRQYF. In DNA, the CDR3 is TGTGCCAGCAGTGAGGGTAGGGACAGGCCGACATGGCGGCAGTACTTC.

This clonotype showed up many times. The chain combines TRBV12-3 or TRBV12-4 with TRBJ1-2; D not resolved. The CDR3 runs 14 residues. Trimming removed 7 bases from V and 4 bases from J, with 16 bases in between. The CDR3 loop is CASTLGSKPYGYTF. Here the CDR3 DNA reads TGTGCCAGCACTCTTGGGTCAAAGCCCTATGGCTACACCTTC.

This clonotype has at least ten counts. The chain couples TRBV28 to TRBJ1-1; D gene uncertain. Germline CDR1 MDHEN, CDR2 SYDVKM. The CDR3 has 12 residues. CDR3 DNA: TGTTCCCTGGACCCACTGAACACTGAAGCTTTCTTT. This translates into CSLDPLNTEAFF.

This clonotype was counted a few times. The CDR3 loop is CSAGSLAASYNEQFF. CDR3 in DNA: TGCAGTGCCGGATCCTTAGCGGCTAGCTACAATGAGCAGTTCTTC. The chain links TRBV20-1 to TRBJ2-1; D might be TRBD2 (6 bases). This CDR3 spans 15 amino acids. V was shortened by 6 bases and J by 3 bases, with 18 bases between the two germline ends. The germline V gene encodes CDR1 DFQATT and CDR2 SNEGSKA (reference sequence).

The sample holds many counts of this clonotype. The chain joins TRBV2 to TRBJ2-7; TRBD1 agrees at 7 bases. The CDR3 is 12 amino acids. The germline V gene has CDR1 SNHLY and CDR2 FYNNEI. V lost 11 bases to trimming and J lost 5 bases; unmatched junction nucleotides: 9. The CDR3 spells CAFSEGGHEQYF. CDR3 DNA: TGTGCCTTCTCTGAAGGGGGCCACGAGCAGTACTTC.

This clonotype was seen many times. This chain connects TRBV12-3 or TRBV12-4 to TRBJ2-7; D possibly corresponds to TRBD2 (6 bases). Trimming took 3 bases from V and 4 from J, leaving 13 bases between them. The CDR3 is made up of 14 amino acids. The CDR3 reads CASSLEGSWYEQYF. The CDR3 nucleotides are TGTGCCAGCAGTTTGGAGGGTTCTTGGTACGAGCAGTACTTC.